The 8 T cell receptor beta chains presented below share a single source sample, sequenced in a study of cytomegalovirus exposure and HLA in healthy donors. The PCR used 60 Vbeta and 13 Jbeta primers. TCRdb's table, derived via immunoSEQ multiplex PCR, lists solely in-frame clones and lacks some. Of fewer than 200,000 clones in the sample, about 80% are singletons; the top ten hold 9.5% to 10%. Sequenced sample: PBMCs. These receptors all stem from a man younger than 30 in good health and CMV-seropositive.

The chain combines TRBV7-2 with TRBJ2-7; possibly TRBD1 for D (7 bases). Germline V gene lookup returns CDR1 SGHTA and CDR2 FQGNSA. V lost 1 base, J lost 3 bases, and 13 bases lay in between. The CDR3 consists of 15 residues. The CDR3 nucleotides are TGTGCCAGCAGCTTAGTTCAGGGGGGATTCTACGAGCAGTACTTC. Its protein is CASSLVQGGFYEQYF.

The chain recombines TRBV19 with TRBJ2-2, with D unresolved. The CDR3 extends over 14 amino acids. The ends were cut back, 3 bases at V and 4 bases at J, with 9 bases in the middle. Germline-derived CDR1 and CDR2 are LNHDA and SQIVND (reference sequence). The CDR3 DNA follows: TGTGCCAGTAGTATCGAGCGTGGCACCGGGGAGCTGTTTTTT. Amino acids: CASSIERGTGELFF.

This clone appeared a single time. This chain joins TRBV5-8 and TRBJ2-5; 7 nucleotides agree with TRBD1. The DNA end is a closer match to TRBJ2-7, so the J assignment may be wrong. The CDR3 is made up of 15 amino acids. Germline CDR1 and CDR2: SGHTS and YDEGEE. The CDR3 DNA reads as TGTGCCAGCAGCGCCTCCGGGACAGTCTCCTACGAGCAGTACTTC. Translated: CASSASGTVSYEQYF.

The chain is built from TRBV6-7 and TRBJ2-3; a possible D gene is TRBD2 (6 bases). TRBV6-7 is assigned to the ORF class and has an uncertain function. V gave up 2 bases and J gave up 1 base, with 7 bases separating them. The CDR3 sequence is 14 residues long. The DNA of the CDR3 is TGTGCCAGCAGTTACCCTAGCGGCACAGATACGCAGTATTTT. Its translation is CASSYPSGTDTQYF.

This clone was seen more than once but under ten times. The V call is TRBV30, the J call TRBJ1-3; D might be TRBD1 (6 bases). Germline V gene lookup returns CDR1 GTSNPN and CDR2 SVGIG (reference sequence). V was clipped by 1 base and J by 0 bases, with 10 bases between them. The CDR3 extends over 15 amino acids. DNA of the CDR3: TGTGCCTGGAGTGATACAGGGAGCTCTGGAAACACCATATATTTT. Its translation is CAWSDTGSSGNTIYF.

J is TRBJ2-7 and V is TRBV13, with D possibly matching TRBD2 (7 bases). The CDR3 is 15 residues long. Germline values: CDR1 PRHDT, CDR2 FYEKMQ (reference sequence). The ends were cut back, 6 bases at V and 3 bases at J, with 18 bases in the middle. The CDR3 DNA sequence: TGTGCCAGCAGTCGGAGGGGGACTAACTACTACGAGCAGTACTTC. This encodes CASSRRGTNYYEQYF.

The J gene is TRBJ2-7, the V gene TRBV19, with TRBD1 identical over 9 bases. V lost 6 bases to trimming and J lost 5 bases; unmatched junction nucleotides: 8. The CDR3 is 14 residues long. The germline gives CDR1 LNHDA, CDR2 SQIVND (reference sequence). The CDR3 sequence is CASSATGGIDEQYF. DNA of the CDR3: TGTGCCAGTAGCGCGACAGGGGGTATCGACGAGCAGTACTTC.

The rearrangement uses TRBV6-5 and TRBJ1-5; D is possibly TRBD1 (5 bases). The CDR3 spans 13 residues. Germline V gives CDR1 MNHEY, CDR2 SVGAGI. V lost 2 bases to trimming and J lost 5 bases, with 7 bases between them. The CDR3 loop reads CASSYDSYQPQHF. CDR3 in DNA: TGTGCCAGCAGTTACGACAGCTATCAGCCCCAGCATTTT.